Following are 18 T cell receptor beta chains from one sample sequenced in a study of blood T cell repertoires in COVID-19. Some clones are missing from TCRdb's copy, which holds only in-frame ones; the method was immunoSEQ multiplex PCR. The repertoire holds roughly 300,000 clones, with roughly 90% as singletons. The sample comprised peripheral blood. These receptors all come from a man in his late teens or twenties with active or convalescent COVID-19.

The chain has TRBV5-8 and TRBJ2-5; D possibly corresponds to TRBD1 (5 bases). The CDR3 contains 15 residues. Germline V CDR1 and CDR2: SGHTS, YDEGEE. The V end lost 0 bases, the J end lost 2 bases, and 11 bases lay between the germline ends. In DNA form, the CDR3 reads TGTGCCAGCAGCTTGGCAGGGTTGGGGCAAGAGACCCAGTACTTC. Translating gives CASSLAGLGQETQYF.

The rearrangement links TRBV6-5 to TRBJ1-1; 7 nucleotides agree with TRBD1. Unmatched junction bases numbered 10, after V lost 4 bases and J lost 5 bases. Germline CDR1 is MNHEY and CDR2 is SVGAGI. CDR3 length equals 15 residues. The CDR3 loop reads CASSSTTGSRTEAFF. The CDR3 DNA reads TGTGCCAGCAGTTCCACGACAGGGAGTCGTACTGAAGCTTTCTTT.

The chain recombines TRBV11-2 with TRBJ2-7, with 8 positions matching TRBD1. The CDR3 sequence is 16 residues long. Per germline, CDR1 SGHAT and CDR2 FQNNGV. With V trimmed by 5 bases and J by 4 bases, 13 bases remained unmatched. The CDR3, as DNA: TGTGCCAGCAGCCAAATCAGGGGGCGAGCCCTATACGAGCAGTACTTC. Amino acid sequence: CASSQIRGRALYEQYF.

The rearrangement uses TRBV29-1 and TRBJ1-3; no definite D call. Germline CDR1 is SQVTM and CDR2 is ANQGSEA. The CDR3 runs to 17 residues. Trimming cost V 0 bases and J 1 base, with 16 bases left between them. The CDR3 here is CSVEDLVRDGSGNTIYF. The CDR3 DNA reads TGCAGCGTTGAAGATCTTGTGAGGGATGGTTCTGGAAACACCATATATTTT.

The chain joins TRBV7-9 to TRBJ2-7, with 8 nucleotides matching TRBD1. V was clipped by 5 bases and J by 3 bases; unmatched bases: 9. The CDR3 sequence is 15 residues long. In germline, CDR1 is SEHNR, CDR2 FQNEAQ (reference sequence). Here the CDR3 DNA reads TGTGCCAGCAGCGCCGGGGGACAGGTTCTCTACGAGCAGTACTTC. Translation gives CASSAGGQVLYEQYF.

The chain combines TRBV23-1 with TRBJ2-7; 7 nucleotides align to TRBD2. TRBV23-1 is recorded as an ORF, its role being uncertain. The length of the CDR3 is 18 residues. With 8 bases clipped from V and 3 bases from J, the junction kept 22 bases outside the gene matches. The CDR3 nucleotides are TGCGCCAGCTCTCCCGGGGACTCCCTAGCTAGCGGAAGCTACGAGCAGTACTTC. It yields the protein CASSPGDSLASGSYEQYF.

The CDR3 sequence is CSASQGADYNEQFF. The CDR3 DNA reads as TGCAGTGCTAGTCAGGGGGCGGACTACAATGAGCAGTTCTTC. This rearrangement joins TRBV20-1 to TRBJ2-1, with TRBD1 matching over 8 bases. The V segment lost 3 bases and the J segment 3 bases; nucleotides outside the gene matches: 4. Per germline, CDR1 DFQATT and CDR2 SNEGSKA (reference sequence). The CDR3 sequence is 14 residues long.

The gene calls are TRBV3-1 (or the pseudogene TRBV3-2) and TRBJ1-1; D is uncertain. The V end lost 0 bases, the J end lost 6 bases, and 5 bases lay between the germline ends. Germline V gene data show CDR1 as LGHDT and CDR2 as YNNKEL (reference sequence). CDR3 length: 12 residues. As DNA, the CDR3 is TGTGCCAGCAGCCAAGATCTGTCTGAAGCTTTCTTT. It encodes CASSQDLSEAFF.

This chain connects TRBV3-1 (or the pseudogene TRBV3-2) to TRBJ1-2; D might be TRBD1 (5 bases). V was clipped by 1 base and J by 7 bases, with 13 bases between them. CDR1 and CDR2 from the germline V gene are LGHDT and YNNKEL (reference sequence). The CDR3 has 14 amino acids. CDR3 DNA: TGTGCCAGCAGCCAAGTGGGACTAGGGAGTGGCTACACCTTC. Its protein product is CASSQVGLGSGYTF.

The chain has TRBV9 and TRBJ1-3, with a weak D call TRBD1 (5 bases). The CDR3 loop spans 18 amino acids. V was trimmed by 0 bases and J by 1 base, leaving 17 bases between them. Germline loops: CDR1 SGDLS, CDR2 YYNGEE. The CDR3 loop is CASSVGAGGYRSGNTIYF. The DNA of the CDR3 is TGTGCCAGCAGCGTAGGAGCCGGGGGGTATAGGTCTGGAAACACCATATATTTT.

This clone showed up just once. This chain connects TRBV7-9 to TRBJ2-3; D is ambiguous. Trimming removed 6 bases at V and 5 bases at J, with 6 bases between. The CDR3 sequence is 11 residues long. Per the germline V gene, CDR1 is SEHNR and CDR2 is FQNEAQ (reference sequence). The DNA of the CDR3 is TGTGCCAGCAGTTCTAAAGATACGCAGTATTTT. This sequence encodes CASSSKDTQYF.

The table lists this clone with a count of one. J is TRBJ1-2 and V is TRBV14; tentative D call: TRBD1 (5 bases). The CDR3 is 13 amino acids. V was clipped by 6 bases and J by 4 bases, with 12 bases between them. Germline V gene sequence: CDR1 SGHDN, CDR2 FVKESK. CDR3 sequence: CASRPSGIYGYTF. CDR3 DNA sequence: TGTGCCAGCAGGCCGTCAGGGATCTATGGCTACACCTTC.

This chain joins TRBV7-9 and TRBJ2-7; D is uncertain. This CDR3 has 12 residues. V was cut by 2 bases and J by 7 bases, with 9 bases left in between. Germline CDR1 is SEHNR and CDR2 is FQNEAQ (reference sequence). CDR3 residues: CASSLRAEEQYF. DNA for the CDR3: TGTGCCAGCAGCTTACGAGCTGAGGAGCAGTACTTC.

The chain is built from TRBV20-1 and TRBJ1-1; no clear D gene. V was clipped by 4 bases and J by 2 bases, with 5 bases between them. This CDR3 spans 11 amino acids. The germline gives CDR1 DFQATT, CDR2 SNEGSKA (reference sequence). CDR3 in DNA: TGCAGTGCTAAGAGAAACACTGAAGCTTTCTTT. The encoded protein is CSAKRNTEAFF.

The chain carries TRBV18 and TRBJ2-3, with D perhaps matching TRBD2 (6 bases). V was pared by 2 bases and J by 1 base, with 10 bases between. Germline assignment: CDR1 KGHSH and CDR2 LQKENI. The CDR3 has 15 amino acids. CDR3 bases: TGTGCCAGCTCACCAACGGGGGAGGGCACAGATACGCAGTATTTT. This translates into CASSPTGEGTDTQYF.

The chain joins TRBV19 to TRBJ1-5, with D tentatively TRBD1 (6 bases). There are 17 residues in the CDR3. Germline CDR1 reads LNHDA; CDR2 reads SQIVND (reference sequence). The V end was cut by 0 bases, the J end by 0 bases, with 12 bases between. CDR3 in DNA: TGTGCCAGTAGTATAGATCCCACAGGGAATAGCAATCAGCCCCAGCATTTT. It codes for CASSIDPTGNSNQPQHF.

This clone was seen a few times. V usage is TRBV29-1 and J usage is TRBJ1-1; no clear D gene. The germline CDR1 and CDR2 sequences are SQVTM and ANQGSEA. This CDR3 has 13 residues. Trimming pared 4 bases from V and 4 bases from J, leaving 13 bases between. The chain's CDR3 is CSVVKGEGTEAFF. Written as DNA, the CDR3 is TGCAGCGTTGTTAAGGGAGAAGGCACTGAAGCTTTCTTT.

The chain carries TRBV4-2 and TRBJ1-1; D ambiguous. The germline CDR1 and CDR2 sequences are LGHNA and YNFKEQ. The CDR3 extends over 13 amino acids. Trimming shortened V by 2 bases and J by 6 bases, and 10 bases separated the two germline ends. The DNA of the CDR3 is TGTGCCAGCAGCCAATCTACAACAGCTGAAGCTTTCTTT. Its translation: CASSQSTTAEAFF.